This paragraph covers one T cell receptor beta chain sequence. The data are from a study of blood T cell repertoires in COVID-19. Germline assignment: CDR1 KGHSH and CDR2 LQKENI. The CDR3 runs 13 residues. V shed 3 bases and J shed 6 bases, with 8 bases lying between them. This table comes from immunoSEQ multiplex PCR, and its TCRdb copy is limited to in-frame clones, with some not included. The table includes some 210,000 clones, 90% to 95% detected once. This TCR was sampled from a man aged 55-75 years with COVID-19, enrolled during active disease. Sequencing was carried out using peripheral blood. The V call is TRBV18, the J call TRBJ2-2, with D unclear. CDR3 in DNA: TGTGCCAGCTCACCCCCGGGTCCCGGGGAGCTGTTTTTT. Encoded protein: CASSPPGPGELFF.